This TCR beta chain was captured by sequencing in a study of blood T cell repertoires in COVID-19. On the study more broadly: The United States, Italy and Spain provided the acute and convalescent COVID-19 samples. Sample material is recorded as cDNA or gDNA derived from T cells, B-cell-depleted T cells, or PBMCs.

Germline CDR1 is MNHEY and CDR2 is SVGAGI. Between the trimmed V and J ends, which lost 7 bases and 3 bases, there was a span of 15 bases. The length of the CDR3 is 14 residues. The count of this clone is one. Profiled with immunoSEQ multiplex PCR; TCRdb holds only in-frame clones, not every one. The sample has under 400,000 clones, roughly 89% seen once; the top ten hold approximately 4.1%. Followed longitudinally, the Seattle patients had been enrolled during active infection. V usage is TRBV6-5 and J usage is TRBJ1-1, with a weak D call TRBD1 (6 bases). The TCR sequence derives from a woman aged 55-75 years with COVID-19, enrolled during active disease. Sequenced input: peripheral blood. CDR3 protein: CASNPSGGYTEAFF. The CDR3 bases are TGTGCCAGCAATCCATCGGGGGGCTACACTGAAGCTTTCTTT.